The next 10 T cell receptor beta chains were all read from a single sample in a study of OX40 agonist ivuxolimab in advanced cancers. The protocol was immunoSEQ multiplex PCR, while the TCRdb copy is restricted to in-frame clones and leaves out a portion. The top ten hold 15% to 20% of the sample, which has approximately 50,000 clones, 85% to 95% seen once. The source was CD4+ or CD8+ T cells sorted from blood, collected in a trial of the OX40 agonist ivuxolimab. These receptors all come from an adult with an advanced solid tumor such as melanoma, head and neck, liver or kidney cancer.

V gene TRBV9 combines with J gene TRBJ1-1; 8 bases fit TRBD1. Germline assignment: CDR1 SGDLS and CDR2 YYNGEE. With V trimmed by 4 bases and J by 3 bases, 2 bases remained unmatched. CDR3 length: 13 residues. The CDR3 DNA is TGTGCCAGCAGCAGACAGGGGTACACTGAAGCTTTCTTT. It yields the protein CASSRQGYTEAFF.

In its sample, this clone was seen once. The chain couples TRBV27 to TRBJ1-5, with TRBD1 identical over 7 bases. Germline V CDR1 and CDR2: MNHEY, SMNVEV (reference sequence). This CDR3 spans 16 amino acids. Losses at the gene ends were 2 bases for V and 0 bases for J; bases not matched to a gene: 4. The CDR3 nucleotides read TGTGCCAGCAGTTTAGGGACAGCATATAGCAATCAGCCCCAGCATTTT. As protein: CASSLGTAYSNQPQHF.

The gene calls are TRBV6-4 and TRBJ1-1; D may be TRBD1 (6 bases). The CDR3 contains 15 residues. V was trimmed by 6 bases and J by 4 bases, leaving 18 bases between them. Germline assignment: CDR1 MRHNA and CDR2 SNTAGT. For the CDR3, the DNA is TGTGCCAGCAGCGAAACAGGGTCGCCTAGCACTGAAGCTTTCTTT. It is translated as CASSETGSPSTEAFF.

The rearrangement joins TRBV28 to TRBJ1-1; D perhaps matches TRBD1 (5 bases). Germline V gives CDR1 MDHEN, CDR2 SYDVKM. CDR3 length: 13 residues. The V gene lost 8 bases and the J gene lost 5 bases, with 15 bases spanning the gap. CDR3 sequence (DNA): TGTGCCAGCGTGGGGCTAGGAGGGACTGAAGCTTTCTTT. As protein: CASVGLGGTEAFF.

The sample holds one count of this clone. The V gene is TRBV9, the J gene TRBJ2-7, with TRBD2 as a possible D gene (6 bases). The CDR3 is 14 residues long. The V end was cut by 2 bases, the J end by 0 bases, with 9 bases between. CDR1 SGDLS and CDR2 YYNGEE come from the germline V gene. The CDR3 sequence: CASSVSSVSYEQYF. The CDR3 bases are TGTGCCAGCAGCGTCTCTAGCGTCTCCTACGAGCAGTACTTC.

The rearrangement uses TRBV5-4 and TRBJ2-7, with 8 bases aligning to TRBD2. The CDR3 runs to 12 residues. The V gene end was trimmed by 10 bases and the J gene end by 6 bases; junction bases not matched to a gene: 9. Germline lookup yields CDR1 SGHNT and CDR2 YYREEE (reference sequence). CDR3 amino acids: CAALREDGEQYF. CDR3 DNA: TGTGCCGCATTGCGGGAGGATGGCGAGCAGTACTTC.

The V call is TRBV7-9, the J call TRBJ2-1; TRBD2 agrees at 13 bases. The CDR3 spans 17 residues. V gave up 3 bases and J gave up 2 bases; unmatched junction bases: 4. Germline CDR1 is SEHNR and CDR2 is FQNEAQ (reference sequence). DNA for the CDR3: TGTGCCAGCAGCTTTTACGGGACTAGCGGGACCTACAATGAGCAGTTCTTC. Protein product: CASSFYGTSGTYNEQFF. Combining the CDR3 with reference TRBV7-9 and TRBJ2-1 gives the whole variable domain DTGVSQNPRHKITKRGQNVTFRCDPISEHNRLYWYRQTLGQGPEFLTYFQNEAQLEKSRLLSDRFSAERPKGSFSTLEIQRTEQGDSAMYLCASSFYGTSGTYNEQFFGPGTRLTVL.

The chain has TRBV19 and TRBJ2-7; maybe TRBD1 (6 bases). Trimming took off 7 bases at V and 2 bases at J, with 12 bases between the two ends. Germline CDR1 reads LNHDA; CDR2 reads SQIVND (reference sequence). This CDR3 has 13 residues. DNA for the CDR3: TGTGCCAGTACCGCAGGGGCCACCTACGAGCAGTACTTC. It encodes CASTAGATYEQYF.

The chain recombines TRBV9 with TRBJ2-1; 8 positions match TRBD2. Per germline, CDR1 SGDLS and CDR2 YYNGEE. This CDR3 comprises 16 residues. V lost 5 bases to trimming and J lost 6 bases; unmatched junction nucleotides: 13. CDR3 DNA: TGTGCCAGCAGTTGGACTCCGGGACTAGAGATCAATGAGCAGTTCTTC. It yields the protein CASSWTPGLEINEQFF.

The chain has TRBV7-9 and TRBJ1-1, with D perhaps TRBD1 (5 bases). This CDR3 has 13 residues. V lost 6 bases to trimming and J lost 1 base, with 9 bases between them. Per the germline V gene, CDR1 is SEHNR and CDR2 is FQNEAQ (reference sequence). The CDR3 spells CASRPQGNTEAFF. CDR3 nucleotides: TGTGCCAGCAGACCTCAGGGGAACACTGAAGCTTTCTTT.